The present entry profiles one TCR beta chain with its context. The sample originates from a study of blood T cell repertoires in COVID-19. Looking at the study overall: The study drew acute and convalescent COVID-19 samples from the United States, Italy and Spain. T cells, B-cell-depleted T cells, or PBMCs provided the cDNA or gDNA that served as material.

CDR3 size: 17 residues. The germline V gene encodes CDR1 LGHNT and CDR2 FRNRAP. V was pared by 0 bases and J by 0 bases, with 12 bases between. In the authors' workflow: Nucleated cell counts were estimated from reference gene primer amplification. Clones were read by immunoSEQ multiplex PCR, and TCRdb kept only the in-frame ones, dropping some. V, J and clone size derive from that table, while D and trimming were established from the DNA sequence. The data hold over 100,000 clones, with about four fifths observed a single time. The V gene is TRBV12-5, the J gene TRBJ1-5, with a tentative D call TRBD1 (5 bases). This receptor was obtained from a middle-aged man with active or convalescent COVID-19. Sequencing was carried out using peripheral blood. Here the CDR3 DNA reads TGTGCTAGTGGTTTGGTTTCGACAGCCTATAGCAATCAGCCCCAGCATTTT. Translating it yields CASGLVSTAYSNQPQHF.